These T cell receptor beta chains were read from a single sample in a study of shared clonotypes between healthy human individuals. Here immunoSEQ multiplex PCR was the method, and the copy in TCRdb shows in-frame clones only, minus some. The sample holds under 550,000 clones; less than 96% are singletons and the top ten take under 0.06%. The specimen was naive CD4+ T cells sorted from blood. The source is a woman aged 25 to 39 in good health. Both conserved end residues are part of each CDR3. The D gene is left open where the match is weak. A clone size is listed for some rows: how often the clone was seen (once, few, many), or a class if it is expanded.

cdr3_aa: CASSLVIWGLSNQPQHF; cdr3_nt: TGTGCCAGCAGCTTAGTTATTTGGGGGCTTAGCAATCAGCCCCAGCATTTT; cdr3_length: 17; d_call: -; v_call: TRBV7-8; j_call: TRBJ1-5; clone_size: -
cdr3_aa: CSAPRVREQYF; cdr3_nt: TGCAGCGCCCCCCGGGTTCGGGAGCAGTACTTC; cdr3_length: 11; d_call: -; v_call: TRBV20-1; j_call: TRBJ2-7; clone_size: -
cdr3_aa: CSVVRETGELFF; cdr3_nt: TGCAGCGTTGTAAGAGAAACCGGGGAGCTGTTTTTT; cdr3_length: 12; d_call: -; v_call: TRBV29-1; j_call: TRBJ2-2; clone_size: -
cdr3_aa: CASRSVTNTGELFF; cdr3_nt: TGTGCCAGCAGGTCGGTAACGAACACCGGGGAGCTGTTTTTT; cdr3_length: 14; d_call: -; v_call: TRBV2; j_call: TRBJ2-2; clone_size: once
cdr3_aa: CASTRASGSGEQYF; cdr3_nt: TGCGCCAGTACCCGGGCTAGCGGGAGTGGTGAGCAGTACTTC; cdr3_length: 14; d_call: TRBD2; v_call: TRBV5-1; j_call: TRBJ2-7; clone_size: -
cdr3_aa: CASSLYRTGAGKNTEAFF; cdr3_nt: TGTGCCAGCAGTTTATATCGGACAGGGGCGGGAAAAAACACTGAAGCTTTCTTT; cdr3_length: 18; d_call: TRBD1; v_call: TRBV27; j_call: TRBJ1-1; clone_size: once
cdr3_aa: CASSPPGSPRATEAFF; cdr3_nt: TGTGCCAGTAGCCCCCCCGGCAGTCCCAGGGCCACTGAAGCTTTCTTT; cdr3_length: 16; d_call: -; v_call: TRBV19; j_call: TRBJ1-1; clone_size: -
cdr3_aa: CASSRDRNNEKLFF; cdr3_nt: TGTGCCAGCAGCCGGGACAGAAATAATGAAAAACTGTTTTTT; cdr3_length: 14; d_call: TRBD1; v_call: TRBV11-2; j_call: TRBJ1-4; clone_size: -
cdr3_aa: CAWSVHQETQYF; cdr3_nt: TGTGCCTGGAGTGTACACCAAGAGACCCAGTACTTC; cdr3_length: 12; d_call: -; v_call: TRBV30; j_call: TRBJ2-5; clone_size: -
cdr3_aa: CASSLGQGLAKNIQYF; cdr3_nt: TGTGCCAGCAGCCTCGGACAGGGATTAGCCAAAAACATTCAGTACTTC; cdr3_length: 16; d_call: TRBD1; v_call: TRBV5-4; j_call: TRBJ2-4; clone_size: -
cdr3_aa: CASSLGGQSLMGTNEKLFF; cdr3_nt: TGTGCCAGCAGCTTAGGGGGGCAGTCCTTGATGGGAACTAATGAAAAACTGTTTTTT; cdr3_length: 19; d_call: -; v_call: TRBV7-9; j_call: TRBJ1-4; clone_size: -
cdr3_aa: CSVVNWTEAFF; cdr3_nt: TGCAGCGTTGTTAACTGGACTGAAGCTTTCTTT; cdr3_length: 11; d_call: -; v_call: TRBV29-1; j_call: TRBJ1-1; clone_size: -
cdr3_aa: CASSLALGDSSYEQYF; cdr3_nt: TGTGCCAGCAGCTTAGCGTTGGGGGACTCCTCATACGAGCAGTACTTC; cdr3_length: 16; d_call: -; v_call: TRBV7-9; j_call: TRBJ2-7; clone_size: -
cdr3_aa: CASSPARYEQFF; cdr3_nt: TGTGCCAGCAGCCCCGCTCGATATGAGCAGTTCTTC; cdr3_length: 12; d_call: -; v_call: TRBV7-2; j_call: TRBJ2-1; clone_size: -
cdr3_aa: CASSLGRVYLNNEQFF; cdr3_nt: TGTGCCAGCAGCTTAGGGCGGGTTTACCTAAACAATGAGCAGTTCTTC; cdr3_length: 16; d_call: -; v_call: TRBV11-3; j_call: TRBJ2-1; clone_size: -
cdr3_aa: CAISESIIPDTQYF; cdr3_nt: TGTGCCATCAGTGAGTCAATTATACCAGATACGCAGTATTTT; cdr3_length: 14; d_call: -; v_call: TRBV10-3; j_call: TRBJ2-3; clone_size: -
cdr3_aa: CASALYPGARNGYTF; cdr3_nt: TGCGCCAGCGCCCTCTATCCCGGGGCGCGGAATGGCTACACCTTC; cdr3_length: 15; d_call: -; v_call: TRBV10-2; j_call: TRBJ1-2; clone_size: -
cdr3_aa: CASSLGTADPNYGYTF; cdr3_nt: TGTGCCAGCAGTTTAGGGACAGCAGATCCTAACTATGGCTACACCTTC; cdr3_length: 16; d_call: TRBD1; v_call: TRBV28; j_call: TRBJ1-2; clone_size: -
cdr3_aa: CASSGVAYEQYF; cdr3_nt: TGTGCCAGTAGTGGGGTAGCCTACGAGCAGTACTTC; cdr3_length: 12; d_call: -; v_call: TRBV19; j_call: TRBJ2-7; clone_size: few
cdr3_aa: CASSLRQKETQYF; cdr3_nt: TGTGCCAGCAGCTTACGACAGAAAGAGACCCAGTACTTC; cdr3_length: 13; d_call: -; v_call: TRBV7-7; j_call: TRBJ2-5; clone_size: -
cdr3_aa: CSVDRQGGNEQYF; cdr3_nt: TGCAGCGTTGACCGGCAGGGAGGTAACGAGCAGTACTTC; cdr3_length: 13; d_call: -; v_call: TRBV29-1; j_call: TRBJ2-7; clone_size: -
cdr3_aa: CAWSSGTSTQQFF; cdr3_nt: TGTGCCTGGAGCTCGGGGACTAGCACTCAGCAGTTCTTC; cdr3_length: 13; d_call: TRBD2; v_call: TRBV30; j_call: TRBJ2-1; clone_size: -
cdr3_aa: CASSYSGSANTEAFF; cdr3_nt: TGTGCCAGCAGTTACTCAGGCAGTGCTAACACTGAAGCTTTCTTT; cdr3_length: 15; d_call: -; v_call: TRBV6-5; j_call: TRBJ1-1; clone_size: -
cdr3_aa: CASSLEARSEQFF; cdr3_nt: TGTGCCAGCAGCTTAGAAGCCAGATCCGAGCAGTTCTTC; cdr3_length: 13; d_call: -; v_call: TRBV7-7; j_call: TRBJ2-1; clone_size: -
cdr3_aa: CASSPGTGGDQPQHF; cdr3_nt: TGTGCCAGCTCACCGGGGACAGGGGGCGATCAGCCCCAGCATTTT; cdr3_length: 15; d_call: TRBD1; v_call: TRBV18; j_call: TRBJ1-5; clone_size: -
cdr3_aa: CASSAGGGTEAFF; cdr3_nt: TGTGCCAGCAGTGCAGGGGGGGGAACTGAAGCTTTCTTT; cdr3_length: 13; d_call: TRBD1; v_call: TRBV28; j_call: TRBJ1-1; clone_size: -
cdr3_aa: CASRHGGGRAGPYNEQFF; cdr3_nt: TGTGCCAGTCGACATGGGGGCGGGAGGGCCGGCCCCTACAATGAGCAGTTCTTC; cdr3_length: 18; d_call: TRBD2; v_call: TRBV19; j_call: TRBJ2-1; clone_size: -
cdr3_aa: CASSPLDSRTDTQYF; cdr3_nt: TGTGCCAGCTCACCTTTGGACTCGCGCACAGATACGCAGTATTTT; cdr3_length: 15; d_call: -; v_call: TRBV18; j_call: TRBJ2-3; clone_size: -
cdr3_aa: CASSLPAGGGYGYTF; cdr3_nt: TGTGCCAGCAGCCTACCGGCAGGGGGAGGGTATGGCTACACCTTC; cdr3_length: 15; d_call: TRBD1; v_call: TRBV28; j_call: TRBJ1-2; clone_size: -
cdr3_aa: CASSPPEGLVEKPFF; cdr3_nt: TGTGCCAGCTCACCACCGGAGGGGCTGGTGGAAAAACCGTTTTTT; cdr3_length: 15; d_call: -; v_call: TRBV18; j_call: TRBJ1-4; clone_size: -
cdr3_aa: CASSLRPAIGGYTF; cdr3_nt: TGTGCCAGCAGTCTACGACCGGCCATAGGCGGCTACACCTTC; cdr3_length: 14; d_call: -; v_call: TRBV6-5; j_call: TRBJ1-2; clone_size: -
cdr3_aa: CASSQEHLEQYF; cdr3_nt: TGTGCCAGCAGTCAAGAGCACCTCGAGCAGTACTTC; cdr3_length: 12; d_call: -; v_call: TRBV28; j_call: TRBJ2-7; clone_size: -
cdr3_aa: CASSWDRTNYGYTF; cdr3_nt: TGCGCCAGCAGCTGGGACAGGACTAACTATGGCTACACCTTC; cdr3_length: 14; d_call: TRBD1; v_call: TRBV5-1; j_call: TRBJ1-2; clone_size: -
cdr3_aa: CASSLPASGSNPTDTQYF; cdr3_nt: TGCGCCAGCAGCCTCCCTGCTAGCGGGAGTAATCCCACAGATACGCAGTATTTT; cdr3_length: 18; d_call: TRBD2; v_call: TRBV5-1; j_call: TRBJ2-3; clone_size: -
cdr3_aa: CASSTSGTSGRAKNIQYF; cdr3_nt: TGCGCCAGCAGCACCTCTGGGACTAGCGGGAGAGCCAAAAACATTCAGTACTTC; cdr3_length: 18; d_call: TRBD2; v_call: TRBV5-1; j_call: TRBJ2-4; clone_size: -
cdr3_aa: CASSPTVPSLYEQYF; cdr3_nt: TGCGCCAGCAGTCCAACGGTCCCATCTCTCTACGAGCAGTACTTC; cdr3_length: 15; d_call: -; v_call: TRBV5-1; j_call: TRBJ2-7; clone_size: -
cdr3_aa: CASSVRLQYEQYF; cdr3_nt: TGTGCCAGCAGTGTACGACTCCAGTACGAGCAGTACTTC; cdr3_length: 13; d_call: -; v_call: TRBV2; j_call: TRBJ2-7; clone_size: -
cdr3_aa: CASSQQSRTSANNEQFF; cdr3_nt: TGCGCCAGCAGCCAACAATCCAGGACTAGCGCGAACAATGAGCAGTTCTTC; cdr3_length: 17; d_call: TRBD2; v_call: TRBV4-1; j_call: TRBJ2-1; clone_size: -
cdr3_aa: CASRGAGETYEQYF; cdr3_nt: TGTGCCAGCAGGGGAGCAGGCGAAACCTACGAGCAGTACTTC; cdr3_length: 14; d_call: -; v_call: TRBV6-6; j_call: TRBJ2-7; clone_size: -
cdr3_aa: CAWTQENEKLFF; cdr3_nt: TGTGCCTGGACACAGGAAAATGAAAAACTGTTTTTT; cdr3_length: 12; d_call: -; v_call: TRBV30; j_call: TRBJ1-4; clone_size: -
cdr3_aa: CASSPTRDTQYF; cdr3_nt: TGTGCCAGCAGCCCCACTAGAGATACGCAGTATTTT; cdr3_length: 12; d_call: -; v_call: TRBV11-2; j_call: TRBJ2-3; clone_size: once
cdr3_aa: CASSLRVVSYNEQFF; cdr3_nt: TGTGCCAGCAGCTTACGCGTCGTCTCCTACAATGAGCAGTTCTTC; cdr3_length: 15; d_call: -; v_call: TRBV11-2; j_call: TRBJ2-1; clone_size: -
cdr3_aa: CASSQEGMRGEKLFF; cdr3_nt: TGTGCCAGCAGCCAAGAAGGGATGCGGGGGGAAAAACTGTTTTTT; cdr3_length: 15; d_call: -; v_call: TRBV4-2; j_call: TRBJ1-4; clone_size: -
cdr3_aa: CASSPRDNSYEQYF; cdr3_nt: TGCGCCAGCAGCCCCCGGGACAACTCCTACGAGCAGTACTTC; cdr3_length: 14; d_call: -; v_call: TRBV5-1; j_call: TRBJ2-7; clone_size: -
cdr3_aa: CASTEHTGANVLTF; cdr3_nt: TGTGCCAGCACAGAGCACACTGGGGCCAACGTCCTGACTTTC; cdr3_length: 14; d_call: -; v_call: TRBV28; j_call: TRBJ2-6; clone_size: -
cdr3_aa: CASRILPGSYNEQFF; cdr3_nt: TGTGCCAGCAGAATCCTTCCGGGCTCCTACAATGAGCAGTTCTTC; cdr3_length: 15; d_call: -; v_call: TRBV6-6; j_call: TRBJ2-1; clone_size: -